This T cell receptor (beta chain) was captured in a study of T cell responses to AZD1222 COVID-19 vaccine. Findings of the study overall: Without day 14 samples, only post-peak T cell repertoires were studied. Regions 160-218 and 743-854 held dominance among vaccine-associated CD4 TCRs, which spanned spike. Donors in the cohort were predominantly white British and more often female, and clonal diversity was possibly underestimated.

V lost 5 bases to trimming and J lost 6 bases, with 9 bases between them. CDR1 and CDR2 from the germline V gene are SGHVS and FQNEAQ. This CDR3 has 12 amino acids. Sequenced by immunoSEQ multiplex PCR; TCRdb stores in-frame clones only, minus some. The table has nearly 35,000 clones, 65% to 90% seen once; the top ten hold around 6.5%. Concerning this clone itself: Its antigen is currently unknown.

The clonotype comes from an adult in good health. The chain recombines TRBV7-8 with TRBJ2-3, with D unclear. The source was peripheral blood, collected on day 0 of AZD1222 vaccination. CDR3 in DNA: TGTGCCAGCAGCCCGACGTCGGATACGCAGTATTTT. It is translated as CASSPTSDTQYF. Combining the CDR3 with reference TRBV7-8 and TRBJ2-3 gives the whole variable domain GAGVSQSPRYKVAKRGQDVALRCDPISGHVSLFWYQQALGQGPEFLTYFQNEAQLDKSGLPSDRFFAERPEGSVSTLKIQRTQQEDSAVYLCASSPTSDTQYFGPGTRLTVL.